These 11 T cell receptor beta chains were sequenced from one sample in a study of OX40 agonist ivuxolimab in advanced cancers. The data were produced by immunoSEQ multiplex PCR, yet TCRdb's version contains in-frame clones alone and is incomplete. Here the sample spans tens of thousands of clones, around 85% being singletons. The sequences come from CD4+ or CD8+ T cells sorted from blood, collected in a trial of the OX40 agonist ivuxolimab. The receptor set was obtained from an adult with an advanced solid tumor such as melanoma, head and neck, liver or kidney cancer.

The chain combines TRBV15 with TRBJ1-4; D possibly corresponds to TRBD1 (5 bases). Per the germline V gene, CDR1 is LNHNV and CDR2 is YYDKDF (reference sequence). This CDR3 has 17 amino acids. Between the trimmed V and J ends, which lost 0 bases and 5 bases, there was a span of 16 bases. The CDR3 region is CATSRDWGGRTNEKLFF. The CDR3 nucleotides are TGTGCCACCAGCAGAGATTGGGGCGGACGGACCAATGAAAAACTGTTTTTT.

The chain has TRBV19 and TRBJ1-1; D is unclear. Trimming stripped 6 bases from V and 7 bases from J, with 18 bases between. The CDR3 runs to 14 residues. Per the germline V gene, CDR1 is LNHDA and CDR2 is SQIVND (reference sequence). In DNA, the CDR3 is TGTGCCAGTAGAAATGGCCATAGTAGGAGTGAAGCTTTCTTT. This gives the protein CASRNGHSRSEAFF.

This sequence joins TRBV19 and TRBJ2-1, with 12 bases lining up with TRBD2. V trimming: 6 bases; J trimming: 7 bases; junction bases outside the gene matches: 7. The germline CDR1 and CDR2 sequences are LNHDA and SQIVND (reference sequence). The CDR3 length is 15 residues. The CDR3 DNA sequence: TGTGCCAGTAGGGGACTAGCGGGCAATGAAAATGAGCAGTTCTTC. Translating it yields CASRGLAGNENEQFF.

This sequence joins TRBV6-5 and TRBJ2-3; D remains ambiguous. The ends were cut back, 6 bases at V and 0 bases at J, with 10 bases in the middle. CDR3 length equals 14 residues. Germline V gene data show CDR1 as MNHEY and CDR2 as SVGAGI. The CDR3 loop is CASSLAVSTDTQYF. DNA of the CDR3: TGTGCCAGCAGCCTGGCGGTTAGCACAGATACGCAGTATTTT.

This rearrangement joins TRBV28 to TRBJ2-1; D is undetermined. V was pared by 5 bases and J by 8 bases, with 13 bases between. The CDR3 spans 13 residues. Germline CDR1 MDHEN, CDR2 SYDVKM. In DNA form, the CDR3 reads TGTGCCAGCAGTCCCCGGCCCGTCGATGAGCAGTTCTTC. Translated, it gives CASSPRPVDEQFF.

This sequence joins TRBV15 and TRBJ2-1, with 7 bases matching TRBD2. The length of the CDR3 is 15 residues. CDR1 and CDR2 (germline): LNHNV, YYDKDF (reference sequence). V lost 3 bases and J lost 4; bases outside the gene matches: 6. CDR3 residues: CATSSLLARYNEQFF. The CDR3 coding sequence is TGTGCCACCAGCAGTTTACTAGCGCGTTACAATGAGCAGTTCTTC.

The chain is built from TRBV10-3 and TRBJ2-7; a weak D match, TRBD1 (6 bases). CDR1 ENHRY and CDR2 SYGVKD come from the germline V gene. The CDR3 runs to 16 residues. The germline V and J ends were trimmed by 3 bases and 2 bases, with 17 bases remaining between them. The CDR3 here is CAISDLTGHSTYEQYF. DNA for the CDR3: TGTGCCATCAGTGACCTGACAGGACACTCGACCTACGAGCAGTACTTC.

The chain employs TRBV15 and TRBJ2-7, with a weak D call TRBD2 (5 bases). CDR1 is LNHNV, CDR2 YYDKDF, per germline (reference sequence). V shed 6 bases and J shed 5 bases, with 11 bases lying between them. The CDR3 consists of 12 residues. CDR3 loop: CATRNEGHEQYF. CDR3 in DNA: TGTGCCACCAGGAATGAGGGCCACGAGCAGTACTTC.

The chain is built from TRBV10-3 and TRBJ2-1; no definite D call. V lost 6 bases and J lost 0, with 9 bases in between. Germline-derived CDR1 and CDR2 are ENHRY and SYGVKD. The CDR3 has 14 amino acids. CDR3 in DNA: TGTGCCATCAGAGAAGACCACTCCTACAATGAGCAGTTCTTC. Translation: CAIREDHSYNEQFF.

The chain carries TRBV10-2 and TRBJ2-7; no reliable D call. Trimming stripped 6 bases from V and 3 bases from J, with 30 bases between. This CDR3 region has 19 residues. Germline V CDR1 and CDR2: WSHSY, SAAADI. CDR3 protein: CASRSDLMMRKDVIYEQYF. The DNA of the CDR3 is TGCGCCAGCAGATCAGACCTGATGATGAGGAAGGACGTGATCTACGAGCAGTACTTC.

This clone was found a few times. The rearrangement links TRBV7-2 to TRBJ1-5, with a possible D match to TRBD1 (5 bases). The CDR3 has 17 residues. Germline CDR1 SGHTA, CDR2 FQGNSA. Trimming left V 2 bases short and J 0 bases short, with 14 bases between. The CDR3 spells CASSLRAGPGSNQPQHF. CDR3 sequence (DNA): TGTGCCAGCAGCTTACGGGCAGGGCCCGGTAGCAATCAGCCCCAGCATTTT.